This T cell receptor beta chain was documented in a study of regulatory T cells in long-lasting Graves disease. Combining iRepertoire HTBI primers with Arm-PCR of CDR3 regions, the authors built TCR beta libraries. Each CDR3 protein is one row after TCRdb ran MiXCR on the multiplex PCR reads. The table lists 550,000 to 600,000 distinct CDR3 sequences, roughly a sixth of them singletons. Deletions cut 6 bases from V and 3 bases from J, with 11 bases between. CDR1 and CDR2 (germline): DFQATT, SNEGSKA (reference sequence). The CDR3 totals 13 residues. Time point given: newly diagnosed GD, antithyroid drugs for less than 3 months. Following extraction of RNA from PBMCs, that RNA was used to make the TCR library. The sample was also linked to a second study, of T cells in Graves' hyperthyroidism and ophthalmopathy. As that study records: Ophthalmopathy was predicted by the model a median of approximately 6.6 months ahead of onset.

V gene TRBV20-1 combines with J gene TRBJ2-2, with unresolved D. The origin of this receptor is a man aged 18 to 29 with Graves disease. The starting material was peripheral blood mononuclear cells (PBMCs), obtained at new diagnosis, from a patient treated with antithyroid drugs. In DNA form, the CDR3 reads TGCAGTGCCGTAGACGACTACACCGGGGAGCTGTTTTTT. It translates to CSAVDDYTGELFF.